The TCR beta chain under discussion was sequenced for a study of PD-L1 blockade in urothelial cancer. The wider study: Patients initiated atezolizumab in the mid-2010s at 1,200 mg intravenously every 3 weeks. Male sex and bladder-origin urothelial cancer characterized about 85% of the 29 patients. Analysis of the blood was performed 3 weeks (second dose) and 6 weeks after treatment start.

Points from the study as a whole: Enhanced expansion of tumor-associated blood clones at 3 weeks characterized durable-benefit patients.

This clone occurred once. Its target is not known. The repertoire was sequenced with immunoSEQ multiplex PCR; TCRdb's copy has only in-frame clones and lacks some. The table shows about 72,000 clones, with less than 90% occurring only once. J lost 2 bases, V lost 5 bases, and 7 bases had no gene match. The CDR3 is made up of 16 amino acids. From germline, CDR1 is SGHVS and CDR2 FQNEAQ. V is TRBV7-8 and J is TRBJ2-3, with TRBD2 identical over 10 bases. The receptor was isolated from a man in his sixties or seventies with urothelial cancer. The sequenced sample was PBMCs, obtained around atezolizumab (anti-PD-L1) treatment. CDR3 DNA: TGTGCCAGCAGCCCTGGACTAGCGGAGCTCACAGATACGCAGTATTTT. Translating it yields CASSPGLAELTDTQYF.